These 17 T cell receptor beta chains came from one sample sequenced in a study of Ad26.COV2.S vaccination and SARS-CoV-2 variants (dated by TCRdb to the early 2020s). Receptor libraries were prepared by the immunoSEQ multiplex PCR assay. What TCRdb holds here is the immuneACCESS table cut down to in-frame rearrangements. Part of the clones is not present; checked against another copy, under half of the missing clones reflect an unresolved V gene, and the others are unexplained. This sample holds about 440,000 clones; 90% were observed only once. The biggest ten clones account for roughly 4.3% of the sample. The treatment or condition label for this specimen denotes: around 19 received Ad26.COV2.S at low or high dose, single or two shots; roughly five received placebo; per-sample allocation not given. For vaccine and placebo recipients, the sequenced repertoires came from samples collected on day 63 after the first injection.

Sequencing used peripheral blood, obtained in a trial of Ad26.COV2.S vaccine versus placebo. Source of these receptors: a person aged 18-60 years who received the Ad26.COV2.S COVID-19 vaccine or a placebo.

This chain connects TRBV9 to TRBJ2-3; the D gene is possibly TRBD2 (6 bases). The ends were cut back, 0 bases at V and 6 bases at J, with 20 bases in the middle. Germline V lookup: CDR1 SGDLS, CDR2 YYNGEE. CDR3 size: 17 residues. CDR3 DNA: TGTGCCAGCAGCGTAGCTGATCGGGGACTTGGCATGGATACGCAGTATTTT. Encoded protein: CASSVADRGLGMDTQYF.

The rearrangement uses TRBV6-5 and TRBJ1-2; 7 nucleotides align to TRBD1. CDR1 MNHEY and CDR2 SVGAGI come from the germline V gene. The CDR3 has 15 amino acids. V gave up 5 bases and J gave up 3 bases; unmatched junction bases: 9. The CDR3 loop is CASSRFGTADYGYTF. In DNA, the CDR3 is TGTGCCAGCAGTCGGTTTGGGACAGCTGACTATGGCTACACCTTC.

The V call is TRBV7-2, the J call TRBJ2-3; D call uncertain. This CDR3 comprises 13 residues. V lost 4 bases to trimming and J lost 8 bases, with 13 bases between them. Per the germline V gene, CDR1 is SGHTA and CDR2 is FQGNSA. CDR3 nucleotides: TGTGCCAGCAGCTCCTCTCTGACCCGTACGCAGTATTTT. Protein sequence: CASSSSLTRTQYF.

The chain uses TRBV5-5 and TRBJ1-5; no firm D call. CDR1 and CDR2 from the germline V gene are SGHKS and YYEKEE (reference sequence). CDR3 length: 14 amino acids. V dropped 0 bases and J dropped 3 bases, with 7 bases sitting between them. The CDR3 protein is CASSLELINQPQHF. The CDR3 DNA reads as TGTGCCAGCAGCTTGGAGCTGATCAATCAGCCCCAGCATTTT.

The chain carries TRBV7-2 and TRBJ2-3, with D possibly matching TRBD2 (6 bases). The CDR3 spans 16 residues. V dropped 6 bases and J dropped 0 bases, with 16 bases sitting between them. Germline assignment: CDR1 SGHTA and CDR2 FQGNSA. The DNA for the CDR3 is TGTGCCAGCAGTCCAGGAGCTAGCGCAAGCACAGATACGCAGTATTTT. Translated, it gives CASSPGASASTDTQYF.

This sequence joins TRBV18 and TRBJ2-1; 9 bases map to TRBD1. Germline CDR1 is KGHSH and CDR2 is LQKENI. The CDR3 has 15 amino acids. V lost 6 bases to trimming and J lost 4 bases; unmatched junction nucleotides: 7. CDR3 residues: CASSAGQGTYNEQFF. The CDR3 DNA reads TGTGCCAGCTCCGCGGGACAGGGTACTTACAATGAGCAGTTCTTC.

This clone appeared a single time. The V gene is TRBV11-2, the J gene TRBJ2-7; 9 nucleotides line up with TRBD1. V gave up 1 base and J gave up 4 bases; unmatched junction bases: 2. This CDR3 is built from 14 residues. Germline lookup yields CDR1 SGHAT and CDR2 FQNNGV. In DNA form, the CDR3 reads TGTGCCAGCAGCTTAGGACAGGGGGTATACGAGCAGTACTTC. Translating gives CASSLGQGVYEQYF.

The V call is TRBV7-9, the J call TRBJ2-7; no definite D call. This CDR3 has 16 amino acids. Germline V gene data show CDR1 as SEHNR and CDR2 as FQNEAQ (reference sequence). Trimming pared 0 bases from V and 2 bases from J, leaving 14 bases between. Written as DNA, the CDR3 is TGTGCCAGCAGCTTAGCGGGTGGTATAGGGCCCTACGAGCAGTACTTC. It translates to CASSLAGGIGPYEQYF.

The CDR3 nucleotides read TGTGCCAGCAGCTTAGGAGTAGCGGGAGGGCCCTACAATGAGCAGTTCTTC. It codes for CASSLGVAGGPYNEQFF. The chain employs TRBV11-3 and TRBJ2-1; 11 bases line up with TRBD2. CDR3 length: 17 residues. Germline lookup yields CDR1 SGHNT and CDR2 YENEEA. The trim removed 1 base at V and 2 bases at J, leaving 4 bases unmatched.

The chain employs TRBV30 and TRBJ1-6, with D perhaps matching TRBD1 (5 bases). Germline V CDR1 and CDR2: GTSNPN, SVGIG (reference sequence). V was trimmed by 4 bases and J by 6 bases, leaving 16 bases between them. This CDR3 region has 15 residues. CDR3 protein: CAWNPGTSLNSPLHF. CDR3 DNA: TGTGCCTGGAACCCAGGGACTTCACTTAATTCACCCCTCCACTTT.

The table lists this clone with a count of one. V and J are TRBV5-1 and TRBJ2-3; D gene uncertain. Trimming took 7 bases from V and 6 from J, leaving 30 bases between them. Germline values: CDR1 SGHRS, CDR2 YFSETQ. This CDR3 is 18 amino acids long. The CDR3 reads CASRPEAAPRTRKDTQYF. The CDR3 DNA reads TGCGCCAGCCGACCAGAGGCGGCGCCGAGGACCCGGAAGGATACGCAGTATTTT.

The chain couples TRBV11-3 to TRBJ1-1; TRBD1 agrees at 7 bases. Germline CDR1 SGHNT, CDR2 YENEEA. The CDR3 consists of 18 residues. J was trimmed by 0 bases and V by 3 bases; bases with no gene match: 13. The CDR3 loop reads CASSFSLPRDSLNTEAFF. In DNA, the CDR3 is TGTGCCAGCAGCTTTAGTCTCCCCAGGGACAGTTTGAACACTGAAGCTTTCTTT.

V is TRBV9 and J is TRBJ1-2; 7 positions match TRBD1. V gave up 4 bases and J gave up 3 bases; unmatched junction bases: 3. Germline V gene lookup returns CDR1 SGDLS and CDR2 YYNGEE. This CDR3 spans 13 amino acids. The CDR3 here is CASSYGTDYGYTF. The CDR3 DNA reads TGTGCCAGCAGCTACGGGACAGACTATGGCTACACCTTC. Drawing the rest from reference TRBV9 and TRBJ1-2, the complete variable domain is DSGVTQTPKHLITATGQRVTLRCSPRSGDLSVYWYQQSLDQGLQFLIQYYNGEERAKGNILERFSAQQFPDLHSELNLSSLELGDSALYFCASSYGTDYGYTFGSGTRLTVV.

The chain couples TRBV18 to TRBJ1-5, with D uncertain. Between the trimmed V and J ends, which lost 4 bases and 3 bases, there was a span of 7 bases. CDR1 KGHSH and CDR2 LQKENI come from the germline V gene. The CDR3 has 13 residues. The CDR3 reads CASSHKPNQPQHF. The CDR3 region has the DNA TGTGCCAGCTCACACAAGCCCAATCAGCCCCAGCATTTT.

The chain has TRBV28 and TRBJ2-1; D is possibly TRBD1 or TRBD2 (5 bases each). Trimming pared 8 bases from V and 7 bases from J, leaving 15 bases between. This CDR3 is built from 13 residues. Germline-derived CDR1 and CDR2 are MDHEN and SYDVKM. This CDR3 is CASGQGEGNEQFF. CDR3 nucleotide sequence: TGTGCCAGCGGCCAGGGTGAGGGTAATGAGCAGTTCTTC.

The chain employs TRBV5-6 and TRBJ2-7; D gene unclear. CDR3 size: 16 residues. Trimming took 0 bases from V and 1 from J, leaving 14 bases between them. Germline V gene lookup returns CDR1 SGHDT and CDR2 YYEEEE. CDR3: CASSLASGRLSYEQYF. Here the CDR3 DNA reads TGTGCCAGCAGCTTGGCCTCAGGACGGTTATCCTACGAGCAGTACTTC.

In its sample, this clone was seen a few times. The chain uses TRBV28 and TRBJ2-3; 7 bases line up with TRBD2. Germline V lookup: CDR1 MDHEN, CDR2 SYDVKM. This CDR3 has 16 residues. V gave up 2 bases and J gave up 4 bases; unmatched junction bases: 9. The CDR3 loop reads CASSLGGLAESDTQYF. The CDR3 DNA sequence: TGTGCCAGCAGTTTAGGTGGTCTAGCGGAATCAGATACGCAGTATTTT.